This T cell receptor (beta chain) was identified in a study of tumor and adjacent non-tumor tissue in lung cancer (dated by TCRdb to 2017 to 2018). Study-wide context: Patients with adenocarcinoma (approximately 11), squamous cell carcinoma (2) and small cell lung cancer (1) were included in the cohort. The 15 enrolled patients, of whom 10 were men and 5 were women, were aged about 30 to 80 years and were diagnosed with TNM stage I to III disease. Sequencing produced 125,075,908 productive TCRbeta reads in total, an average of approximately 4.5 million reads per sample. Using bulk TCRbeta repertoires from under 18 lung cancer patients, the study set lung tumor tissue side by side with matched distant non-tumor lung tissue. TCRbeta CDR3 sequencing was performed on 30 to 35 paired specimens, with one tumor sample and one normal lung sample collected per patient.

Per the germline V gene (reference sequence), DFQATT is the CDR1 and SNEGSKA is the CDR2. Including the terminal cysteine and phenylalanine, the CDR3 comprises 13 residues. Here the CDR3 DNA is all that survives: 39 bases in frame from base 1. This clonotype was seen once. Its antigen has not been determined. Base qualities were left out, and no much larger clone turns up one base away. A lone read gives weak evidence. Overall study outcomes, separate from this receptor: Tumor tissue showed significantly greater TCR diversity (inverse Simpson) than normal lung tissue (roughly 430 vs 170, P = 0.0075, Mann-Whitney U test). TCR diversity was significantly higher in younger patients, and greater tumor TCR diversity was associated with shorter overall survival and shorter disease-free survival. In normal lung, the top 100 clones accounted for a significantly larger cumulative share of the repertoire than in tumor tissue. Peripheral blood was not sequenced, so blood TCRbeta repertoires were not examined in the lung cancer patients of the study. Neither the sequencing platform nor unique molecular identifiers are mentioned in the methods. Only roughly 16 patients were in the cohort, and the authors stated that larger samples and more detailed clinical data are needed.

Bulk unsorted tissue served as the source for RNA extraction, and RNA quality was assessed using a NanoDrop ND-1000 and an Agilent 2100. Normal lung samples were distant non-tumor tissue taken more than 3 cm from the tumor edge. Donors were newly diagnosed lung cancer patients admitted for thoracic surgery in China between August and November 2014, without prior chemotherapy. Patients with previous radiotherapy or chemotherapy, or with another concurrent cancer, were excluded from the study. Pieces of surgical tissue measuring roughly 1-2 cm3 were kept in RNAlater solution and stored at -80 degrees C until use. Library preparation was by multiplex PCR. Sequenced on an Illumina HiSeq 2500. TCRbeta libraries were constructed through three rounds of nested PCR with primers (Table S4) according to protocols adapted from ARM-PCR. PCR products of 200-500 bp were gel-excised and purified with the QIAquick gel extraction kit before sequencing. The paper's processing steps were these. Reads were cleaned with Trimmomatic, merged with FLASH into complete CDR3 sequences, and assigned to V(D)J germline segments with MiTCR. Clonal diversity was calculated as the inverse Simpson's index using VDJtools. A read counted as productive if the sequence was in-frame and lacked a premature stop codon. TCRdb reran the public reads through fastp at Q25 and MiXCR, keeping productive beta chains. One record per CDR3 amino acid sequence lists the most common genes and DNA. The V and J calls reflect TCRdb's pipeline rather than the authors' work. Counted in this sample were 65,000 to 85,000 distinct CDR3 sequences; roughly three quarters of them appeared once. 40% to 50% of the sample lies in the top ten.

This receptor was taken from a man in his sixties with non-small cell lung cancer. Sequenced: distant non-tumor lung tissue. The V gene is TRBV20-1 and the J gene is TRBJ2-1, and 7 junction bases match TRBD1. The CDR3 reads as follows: CGVGQQSYNEQFF. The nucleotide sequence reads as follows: TGCGGTGTGGGACAGCAATCCTACAATGAGCAGTTCTTC.